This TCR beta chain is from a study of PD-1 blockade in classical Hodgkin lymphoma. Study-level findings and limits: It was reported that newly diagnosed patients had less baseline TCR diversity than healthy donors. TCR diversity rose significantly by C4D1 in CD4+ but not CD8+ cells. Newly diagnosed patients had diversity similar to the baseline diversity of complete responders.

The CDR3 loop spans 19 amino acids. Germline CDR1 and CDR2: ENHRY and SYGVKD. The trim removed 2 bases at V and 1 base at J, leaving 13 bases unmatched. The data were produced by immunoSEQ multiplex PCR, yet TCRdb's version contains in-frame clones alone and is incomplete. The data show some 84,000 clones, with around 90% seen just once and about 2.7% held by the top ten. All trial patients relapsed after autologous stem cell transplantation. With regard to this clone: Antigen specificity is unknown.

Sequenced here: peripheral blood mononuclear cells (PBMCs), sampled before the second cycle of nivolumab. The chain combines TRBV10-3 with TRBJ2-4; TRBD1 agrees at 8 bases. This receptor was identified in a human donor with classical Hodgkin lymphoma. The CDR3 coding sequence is TGTGCCATCAGTGAGACGACTGATCAGGGGGCGAAGGCCAAAAACATTCAGTACTTC. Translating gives CAISETTDQGAKAKNIQYF.